This T cell receptor (beta chain) was identified during a study of human T cells and chemical hapten exposure. Study information: Sensitizing treatment utilized 2% DPC over a roughly 2 cm by roughly 2 cm portion of upper inner arm skin. Patch tests of 0.01% DPC on the upper back were read at 6 days. Study outcomes and limitations: Donors' alopecia may make their immune response differ from healthy people's.

Each CDR3 protein gets one entry after TCRdb re-called the RACE reads with MiXCR. Of 30,000 to 40,000 distinct CDR3 sequences listed, over 7.5% are singletons. In its sample, this clonotype was seen many times. As yet, its antigen is unknown. The time point was: patch test 3, about 24 weeks after DPC sensitization. The treatment was: therapeutic diphenylcyclopropenone sensitization with weekly scalp DPC. Unfractionated whole blood yielded total RNA. Drawing of blood took place ahead of applying each patch test. This CDR3 region has 17 residues. The germline gives CDR1 MGHRA, CDR2 YSYEKL. V dropped 4 bases and J dropped 4 bases, with 22 bases sitting between them.

Material: whole blood, obtained in connection with sensitization to the hapten diphenylcyclopropenone (DPC). The receptor was derived from a man over 45 with alopecia areata. Some clones in this sample may be carry-over from other donors' samples. The chain employs TRBV4-1 and TRBJ1-2; tentatively, D is TRBD1 (5 bases). The CDR3 DNA reads as TGCGCCAGCAGCCTACAATGGGGCGCGGGGCGCTCCTATGGCTACACCTTC. It encodes CASSLQWGAGRSYGYTF.